This passage covers 6 T cell receptor beta chains from one sample sequenced in a study of cytomegalovirus exposure and HLA in healthy donors. PCR amplification relied on 60 Vbeta primers (plus 13 Jbeta primers). Repertoires were generated with immunoSEQ multiplex PCR, while TCRdb's copy carries only in-frame clones and drops some. This table holds fewer than 200,000 clones, roughly 81% found once. Specimen: PBMCs. These receptors all come from a woman between 18 and 29 years old in good health and CMV-seropositive.

The J gene is TRBJ2-7, the V gene TRBV28, with D possibly TRBD2 on 5 matching bases. The germline V gene has CDR1 MDHEN and CDR2 SYDVKM. Trimming pared 3 bases from V and 4 bases from J, leaving 16 bases between. This CDR3 region has 15 residues. The CDR3 spells CASSFWFKGGYEQYF. The CDR3 DNA is TGTGCCAGCAGTTTTTGGTTCAAGGGCGGGTACGAGCAGTACTTC.

The chain uses TRBV5-4 and TRBJ2-5; D unresolved. The DNA end is more similar to TRBJ2-7, so the J call may be wrong. The CDR3 is made up of 15 amino acids. Per the germline V gene, CDR1 is SGHNT and CDR2 is YYREEE (reference sequence). This chain's CDR3 is CASSMELGAFREQYF. Written as DNA, the CDR3 is TGTGCCAGCAGTATGGAGCTAGGAGCATTTCGCGAGCAGTACTTC.

Details on this clone: The same CDR3 can be traced to other DNA sequences in this sample. This chain joins TRBV9 and TRBJ2-1; tentatively, D is TRBD1 (6 bases). Trimming removed 5 bases at V and 9 bases at J, with 21 bases between. The germline V gene has CDR1 SGDLS and CDR2 YYNGEE. This CDR3 region has 15 residues. This CDR3 is CASSGRVGEGGEQFF. The CDR3 DNA follows: TGTGCCAGCAGTGGCCGGGTGGGGGAAGGGGGTGAGCAGTTCTTC.

This chain joins TRBV7-8 and TRBJ2-3, with 10 bases matching TRBD2. This CDR3 has 15 amino acids. V shed 5 bases, J shed 5 bases, and the junction held 7 bases outside the gene matches. Germline V gives CDR1 SGHVS, CDR2 FQNEAQ. CDR3: CASSRLAGGLDTQYF. In nucleotides, the CDR3 is TGTGCCAGCAGCCGACTAGCGGGCGGACTAGATACGCAGTATTTT.

The chain recombines TRBV5-8 with TRBJ1-2; the D gene is possibly TRBD1 (6 bases). The V gene's germline CDR1 is SGHTS and CDR2 YDEGEE. V was cut by 0 bases and J by 7 bases, with 13 bases left in between. The CDR3 has 14 amino acids. The CDR3 sequence: CASSLARTVGGYTF. The CDR3 bases are TGTGCCAGCAGCTTGGCGAGGACAGTCGGTGGCTACACCTTC. Full variable domain (rest looked up from reference TRBV5-8 and TRBJ1-2): EAGVTQSPTHLIKTRGQQATLRCSPISGHTSVYWYQQALGLGLQFLLWYDEGEERNRGNFPPRFSGRQFPNYSSELNVNALELEDSALYLCASSLARTVGGYTFGSGTRLTVV.

The J gene is TRBJ1-1, the V gene TRBV15; D unclear. Germline V gene lookup returns CDR1 LNHNV and CDR2 YYDKDF (reference sequence). Trimming stripped 0 bases from V and 0 bases from J, with 20 bases between. This CDR3 is built from 19 residues. This CDR3 is CATSRDLIELNYMNTEAFF. The DNA for the CDR3 is TGTGCCACCAGCAGAGATCTGATCGAATTAAACTACATGAACACTGAAGCTTTCTTT.